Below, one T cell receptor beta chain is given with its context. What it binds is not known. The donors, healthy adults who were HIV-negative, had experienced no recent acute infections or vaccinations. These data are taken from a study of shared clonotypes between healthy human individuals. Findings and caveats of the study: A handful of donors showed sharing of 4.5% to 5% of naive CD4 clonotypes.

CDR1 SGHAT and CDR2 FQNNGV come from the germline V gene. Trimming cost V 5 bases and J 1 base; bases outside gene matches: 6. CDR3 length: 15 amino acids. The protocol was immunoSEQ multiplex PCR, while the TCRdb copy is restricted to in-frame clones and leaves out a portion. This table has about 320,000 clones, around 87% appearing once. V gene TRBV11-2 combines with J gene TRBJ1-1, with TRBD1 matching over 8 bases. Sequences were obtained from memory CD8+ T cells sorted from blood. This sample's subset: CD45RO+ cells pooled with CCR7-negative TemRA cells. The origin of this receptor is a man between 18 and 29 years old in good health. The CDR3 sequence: CASSDRQGWNTEAFF. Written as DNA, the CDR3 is TGTGCCAGCAGCGACCGACAGGGGTGGAACACTGAAGCTTTCTTT.